This T cell receptor beta chain stems from a study of T cells in Graves' hyperthyroidism and ophthalmopathy. The CDR3 is 12 amino acids. Germline V gene lookup returns CDR1 MDHEN and CDR2 SYDVKM. Turning to this clonotype: Its antigen is unknown. The germline gene is not matched at one end of the junction; a read error may be the cause.

The source material, RNA transcripts, was used to amplify TCR beta CDR3 regions. TCR CDR3 regions were first amplified by RT-PCR with HTBI primers. TCRdb used MiXCR to reprocess the multiplex PCR reads, holding one entry per CDR3 protein. Found here are roughly 560,000 distinct CDR3 sequences, about 15% of them singletons; the top ten hold roughly 4.3%. Overall study results and limits: Ophthalmopathy was told apart from stable hyperthyroidism by a 13 V-J model. The model foresaw ophthalmopathy a median 6.5 months prior to onset.

Exclusions: uncontrolled infection, other autoimmune disease, pregnancy, lactation. Orbital computed tomography, thyroid ultrasound, serum thyroxine and TRAb, and clinical symptoms together informed the diagnoses. The sequence derives from a woman aged 40 to 50 with Graves' ophthalmopathy. V is TRBV28 and J is TRBJ2-1, with D perhaps matching TRBD2 (6 bases). Sequenced material: blood. CDR3 nucleotides: TGTGTCAGCTCCAACTTAGCGGTTGAGCAGTTCTTC. Protein sequence: CVSSNLAVEQFF.